This TCR beta chain is drawn from a study of cytomegalovirus exposure and HLA in healthy donors. As regards this clone: Its antigen is as yet unknown.

Germline lookup yields CDR1 MNHNS and CDR2 SASEGT. The CDR3 spans 13 residues. V was cut by 4 bases and J by 4 bases, with 11 bases left in between. Amplification used 60 Vbeta primers and 13 Jbeta primers. The assay was immunoSEQ multiplex PCR, and TCRdb's table has in-frame clones only and misses some. The table records around 120,000 clones, more than 70% of them present only once. General study findings and limits: Cytomegalovirus association was listed for about 170 TCR beta chains. TRBV6-2, TRBV6-3 and other indistinguishable V segments were excluded. Productive rates of about 87% or about 30% were seen for most TCR beta V segments in an earlier analysis.

This chain connects TRBV6-1 to TRBJ2-7; TRBD1 is a possible D gene (5 bases). This TCR came from a man between 45 and 60 years old in good health and CMV-seronegative. What was sequenced was PBMCs. The CDR3 protein is CASSGRGNYEQYF. CDR3 DNA: TGTGCCAGCAGTGGTAGGGGAAATTACGAGCAGTACTTC.